This T cell receptor (beta chain) comes out of a study of T cell responses to AZD1222 COVID-19 vaccine. Study-wide results and limits: At 160-218 and 743-854, vaccine-associated CD4 TCRs were dominant, and they spanned spike. Donor demographics were predominantly white British with a female majority; clonal diversity may be underestimated.

This table comes from immunoSEQ multiplex PCR, and its TCRdb copy is limited to in-frame clones, with some not included. The profile shows 60,000 to 95,000 clones, about nine tenths of them singletons. Worth noting for this clone: Its target is not known.

The receptor was isolated from an adult who received the AZD1222 COVID-19 vaccine. Sample: peripheral blood, taken 28 days after the second AZD1222 dose.

CDR3 protein: CASSQTRGDTEAFF. In nucleotides, the CDR3 is TGTGCCAGCAGCCAAACCAGGGGTGACACTGAAGCTTTCTTT. The chain employs TRBV3-1 (or the pseudogene TRBV3-2) and TRBJ1-1; TRBD1 is a possible D gene (6 bases). The CDR3 contains 14 residues. Germline CDR1 is LGHDT and CDR2 is YNNKEL (reference sequence). With 2 bases removed from V and 3 bases from J, the gap between germline ends came to 10 bases.